These 13 T cell receptor beta chains were sequenced from one sample in a study of siplizumab effects on memory and regulatory T cells. This table comes from immunoSEQ multiplex PCR, and its TCRdb copy is limited to in-frame clones, with some not included. The sample records 75,000 to 100,000 clones, 85% to 95% being singletons. Sequencing was performed on non-Treg CD4+ T cells sorted from blood. The receptors originated from a human donor in good health.

As to this clone: A junction boundary mismatches the germline segment, possibly from a read error. V is TRBV27 and J is TRBJ2-7; TRBD1 is a possible D gene (6 bases). CDR1 is MNHEY and CDR2 is SMNVEV in the germline V gene (reference sequence). The CDR3 consists of 10 residues. This CDR3 reads CAKADRKLDF. For the CDR3, the DNA is TGTGCCAAGGCCGACAGGAAATTAGACTTC.

The chain combines TRBV28 with TRBJ2-7; D is ambiguous. Trimming removed 7 bases from V and 4 bases from J, with 14 bases in between. CDR1 is MDHEN and CDR2 is SYDVKM in the germline V gene. The CDR3 runs to 13 residues. CDR3 amino acids: CASTSPLFYEQYF. In nucleotides, the CDR3 is TGTGCCAGCACCAGCCCCCTATTTTACGAGCAGTACTTC.

This sequence joins TRBV14 and TRBJ2-3; no clear D. The V and J ends lost 1 base and 3 bases respectively, with 23 bases between them. CDR3 length equals 19 residues. Germline V gene sequence: CDR1 SGHDN, CDR2 FVKESK. The CDR3 DNA is TGTGCCAGCAGCCAAGGCTTTACGTTCGGGCTTACCACAACAGATACGCAGTATTTT. As protein: CASSQGFTFGLTTTDTQYF.

This chain uses TRBV7-3 with TRBJ1-2; D ambiguous. The V end lost 7 bases, the J end lost 3 bases, and 18 bases lay between the germline ends. Germline V lookup: CDR1 SGHTA, CDR2 FQGTGA. The length of the CDR3 is 15 residues. CDR3 sequence: CASTPGGREDYGYTF. CDR3 bases: TGTGCCAGCACCCCAGGCGGAAGGGAGGACTATGGCTACACCTTC.

The chain combines TRBV19 with TRBJ2-7, with TRBD1 matching 8 bases. The CDR3 spans 13 residues. Germline CDR1 is LNHDA and CDR2 is SQIVND (reference sequence). The trim removed 6 bases at V and 2 bases at J, leaving 3 bases unmatched. The CDR3 coding sequence is TGTGCCAGTAGATCACAGGGGGCCTACGAGCAGTACTTC. As protein: CASRSQGAYEQYF.

V gene TRBV28 combines with J gene TRBJ2-6, with D possibly matching TRBD1 (6 bases). This CDR3 is built from 15 residues. Germline V lookup: CDR1 MDHEN, CDR2 SYDVKM. The V end was cut by 6 bases, the J end by 4 bases, with 13 bases between. CDR3 sequence: CASSPSGTGANVLTF. CDR3 DNA: TGTGCCAGCAGCCCCTCGGGGACAGGGGCCAACGTCCTGACTTTC.

The genes are TRBV19 and TRBJ2-1; TRBD1 matches at 7 bases. The V segment lost 6 bases and the J segment 5 bases; nucleotides outside the gene matches: 7. The CDR3 consists of 14 residues. Germline V CDR1 and CDR2: LNHDA, SQIVND (reference sequence). CDR3 amino acids: CASSSGRGHNEQFF. CDR3 DNA sequence: TGTGCCAGTAGCTCGGGTAGGGGGCACAATGAGCAGTTCTTC.

The rearrangement joins TRBV30 to TRBJ2-7, with 11 positions matching TRBD1. Germline-derived CDR1 and CDR2 are GTSNPN and SVGIG (reference sequence). This CDR3 region has 15 residues. V gave up 3 bases and J gave up 4 bases; unmatched junction bases: 8. CDR3 sequence (DNA): TGTGCCTGGAGCCCCGGGACAGGGGGGTCTTACGAGCAGTACTTC. Translated, it gives CAWSPGTGGSYEQYF. The full variable domain, with the rest looked up from reference TRBV30 and TRBJ2-7, is SQTIHQWPATLVQPVGSPLSLECTVEGTSNPNLYWYRQAAGRGLQLLFYSVGIGQISSEVPQNLSASRPQDRQFILSSKKLLLSDSGFYLCAWSPGTGGSYEQYFGPGTRLTVT.

CDR3 DNA sequence: TGCGCCAGCAGCCAAGATAGGGGGAGTAGGACTGAAGCTTTCTTT. The encoded protein is CASSQDRGSRTEAFF. V is TRBV4-1 and J is TRBJ1-1, with a tentative D call TRBD1 (6 bases). Germline CDR1 reads MGHRA; CDR2 reads YSYEKL. V shed 0 bases and J shed 5 bases, with 13 bases lying between them. This CDR3 spans 15 amino acids.

The chain recombines TRBV14 with TRBJ1-1, with TRBD1 as a possible D gene (6 bases). Germline V gene sequence: CDR1 SGHDN, CDR2 FVKESK. This CDR3 region has 15 residues. Trimming took off 0 bases at V and 0 bases at J, with 8 bases between the two ends. CDR3 DNA: TGTGCCAGCAGCCAAGACGGGGGCATGAACACTGAAGCTTTCTTT. Its protein is CASSQDGGMNTEAFF.

V gene TRBV6-5 combines with J gene TRBJ1-5; TRBD1 aligns across 9 bases. J lost 3 bases, V lost 6 bases, and 3 bases had no gene match. CDR3 size: 14 residues. Germline V gene data show CDR1 as MNHEY and CDR2 as SVGAGI. CDR3 protein: CASRTGGNNQPQHF. Here the CDR3 DNA reads TGTGCCAGCAGGACAGGGGGTAACAATCAGCCCCAGCATTTT.

The chain joins TRBV14 to TRBJ2-7, with 7 bases aligning to TRBD1. The CDR3 loop spans 13 amino acids. The junction had 4 bases not matched to a gene; V was cut back by 5 bases and J by 3 bases. Germline CDR1 reads SGHDN; CDR2 reads FVKESK. In DNA form, the CDR3 reads TGTGCCAGCAGCTTATGGACAGGCTACGAGCAGTACTTC. Its translation: CASSLWTGYEQYF.

This clone has a single count. V usage is TRBV30 and J usage is TRBJ2-2; D perhaps matches TRBD2 (5 bases). The CDR3 is 14 residues long. V was cut by 0 bases and J by 4 bases, with 9 bases left in between. Germline CDR1 and CDR2: GTSNPN and SVGIG (reference sequence). The CDR3 bases are TGTGCCTGGAGTGTACGGCGGGCCACCGGGGAGCTGTTTTTT. This translates into CAWSVRRATGELFF.